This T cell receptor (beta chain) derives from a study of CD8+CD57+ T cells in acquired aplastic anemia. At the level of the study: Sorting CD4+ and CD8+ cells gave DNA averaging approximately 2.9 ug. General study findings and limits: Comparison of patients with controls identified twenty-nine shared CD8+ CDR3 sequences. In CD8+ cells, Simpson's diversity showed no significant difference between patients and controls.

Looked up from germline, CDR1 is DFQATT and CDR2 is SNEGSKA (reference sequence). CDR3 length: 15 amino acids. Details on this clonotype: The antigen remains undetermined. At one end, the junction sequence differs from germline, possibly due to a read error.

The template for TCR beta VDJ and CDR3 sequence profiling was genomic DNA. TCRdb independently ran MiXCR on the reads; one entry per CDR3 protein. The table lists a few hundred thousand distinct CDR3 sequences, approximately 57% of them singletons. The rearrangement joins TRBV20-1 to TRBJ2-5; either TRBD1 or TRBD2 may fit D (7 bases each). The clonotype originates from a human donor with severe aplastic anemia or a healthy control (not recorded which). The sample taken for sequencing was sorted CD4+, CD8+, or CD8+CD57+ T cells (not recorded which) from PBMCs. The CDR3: CSALGRGRAQETRYF. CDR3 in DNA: TGCAGTGCCCTAGGCAGGGGGAGGGCCCAAGAGACCCGGTACTTC.